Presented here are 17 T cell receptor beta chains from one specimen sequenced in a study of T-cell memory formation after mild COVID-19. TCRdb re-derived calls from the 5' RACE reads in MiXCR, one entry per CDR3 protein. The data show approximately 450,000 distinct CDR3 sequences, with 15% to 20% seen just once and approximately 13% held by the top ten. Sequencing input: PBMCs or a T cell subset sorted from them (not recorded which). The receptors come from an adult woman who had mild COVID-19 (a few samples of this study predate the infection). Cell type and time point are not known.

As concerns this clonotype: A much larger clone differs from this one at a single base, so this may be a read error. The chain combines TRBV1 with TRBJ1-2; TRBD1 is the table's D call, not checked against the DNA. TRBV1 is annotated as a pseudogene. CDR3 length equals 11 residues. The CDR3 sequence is CTTMTPAGYTF. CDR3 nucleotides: TGCACCACCATGACCCCCGCAGGCTACACCTTC.

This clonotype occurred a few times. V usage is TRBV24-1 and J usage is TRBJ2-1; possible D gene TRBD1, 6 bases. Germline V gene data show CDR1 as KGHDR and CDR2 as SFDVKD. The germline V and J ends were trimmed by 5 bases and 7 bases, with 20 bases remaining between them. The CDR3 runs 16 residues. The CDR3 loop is CATSATTGRPGNEQFF. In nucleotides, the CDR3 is TGTGCCACCAGTGCGACTACAGGGCGGCCAGGGAATGAGCAGTTCTTC.

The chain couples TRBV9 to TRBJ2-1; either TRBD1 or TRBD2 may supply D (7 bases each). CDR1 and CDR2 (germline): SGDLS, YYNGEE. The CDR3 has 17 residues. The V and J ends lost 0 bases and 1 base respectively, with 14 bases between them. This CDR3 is CASSVVGGTDSYNEQFF. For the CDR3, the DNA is TGTGCCAGCAGCGTAGTGGGGGGGACAGATTCCTACAATGAGCAGTTCTTC.

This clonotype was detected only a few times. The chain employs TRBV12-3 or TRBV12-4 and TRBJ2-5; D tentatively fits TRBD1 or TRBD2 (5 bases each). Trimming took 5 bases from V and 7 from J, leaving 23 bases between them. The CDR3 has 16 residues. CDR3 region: CASSPLDRGEGGTQYF. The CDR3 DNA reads TGTGCCAGCAGTCCCCTTGACAGAGGGGAAGGCGGGACCCAGTACTTC.

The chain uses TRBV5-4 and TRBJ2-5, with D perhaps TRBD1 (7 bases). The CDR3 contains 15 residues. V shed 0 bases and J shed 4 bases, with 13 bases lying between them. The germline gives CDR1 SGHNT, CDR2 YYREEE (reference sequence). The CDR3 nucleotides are TGTGCCAGCAGCTTGGTAGGCCAGGGGGGAGAGACCCAGTACTTC. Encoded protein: CASSLVGQGGETQYF.

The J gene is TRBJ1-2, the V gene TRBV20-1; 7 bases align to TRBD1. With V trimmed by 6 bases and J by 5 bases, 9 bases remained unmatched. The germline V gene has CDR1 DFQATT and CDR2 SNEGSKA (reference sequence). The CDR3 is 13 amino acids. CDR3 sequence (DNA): TGCAGTGCAAAGAGAGGGGGCGGATATGGCTACACCTTC. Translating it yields CSAKRGGGYGYTF.

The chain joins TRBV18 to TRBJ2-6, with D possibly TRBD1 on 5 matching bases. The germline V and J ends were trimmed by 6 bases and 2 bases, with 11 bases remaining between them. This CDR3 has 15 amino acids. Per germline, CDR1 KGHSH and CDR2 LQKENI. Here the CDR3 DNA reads TGTGCCAGCTCTTTGTTAGGGGCTGGGGCCAACGTCCTGACTTTC. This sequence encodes CASSLLGAGANVLTF.

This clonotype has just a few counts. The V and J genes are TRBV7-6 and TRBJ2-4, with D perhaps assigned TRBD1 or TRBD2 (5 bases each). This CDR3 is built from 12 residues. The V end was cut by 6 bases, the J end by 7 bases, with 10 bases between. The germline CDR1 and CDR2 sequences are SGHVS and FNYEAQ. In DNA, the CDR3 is TGTGCCAGCAGTCCCGAGGGGAACATTCAGTACTTC. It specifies CASSPEGNIQYF.

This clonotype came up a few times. The CDR3 sequence is CASRSGTGRGAFF. The CDR3 DNA sequence: TGTGCCAGCAGGTCCGGGACAGGGAGGGGAGCTTTCTTT. This rearrangement joins TRBV7-9 to TRBJ1-1; 9 nucleotides agree with TRBD1. The V segment lost 6 bases and the J segment 10 bases; nucleotides outside the gene matches: 9. The CDR3 has 13 residues. The germline V gene encodes CDR1 SEHNR and CDR2 FQNEAQ (reference sequence). Full variable domain (remainder filled in from reference TRBV7-9 and TRBJ1-1): DTGVSQNPRHKITKRGQNVTFRCDPISEHNRLYWYRQTLGQGPEFLTYFQNEAQLEKSRLLSDRFSAERPKGSFSTLEIQRTEQGDSAMYLCASRSGTGRGAFFGQGTRLTVV.

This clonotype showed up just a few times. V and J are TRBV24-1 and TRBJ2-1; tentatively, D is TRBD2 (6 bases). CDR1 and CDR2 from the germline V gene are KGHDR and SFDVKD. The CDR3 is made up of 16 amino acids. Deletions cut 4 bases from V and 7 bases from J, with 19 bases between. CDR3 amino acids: CATSERTSRGLNEQFF. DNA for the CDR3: TGTGCCACCAGTGAGCGTACTAGCCGGGGACTGAATGAGCAGTTCTTC.

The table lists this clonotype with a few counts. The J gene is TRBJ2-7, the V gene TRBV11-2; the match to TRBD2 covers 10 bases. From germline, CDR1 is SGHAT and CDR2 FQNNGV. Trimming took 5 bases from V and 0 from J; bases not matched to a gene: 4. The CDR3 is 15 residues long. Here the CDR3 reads CASSQLAGPSYEQYF. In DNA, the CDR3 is TGTGCCAGCAGCCAACTAGCGGGGCCCTCCTACGAGCAGTACTTC.

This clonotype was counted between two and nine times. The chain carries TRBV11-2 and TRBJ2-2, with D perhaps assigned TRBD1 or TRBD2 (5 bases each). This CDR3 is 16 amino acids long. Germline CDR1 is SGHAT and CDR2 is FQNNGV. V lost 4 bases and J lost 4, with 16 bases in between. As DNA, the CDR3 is TGTGCCAGCAGCTCTATCCCTAGTGGGGGCACCGGGGAGCTGTTTTTT. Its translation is CASSSIPSGGTGELFF.

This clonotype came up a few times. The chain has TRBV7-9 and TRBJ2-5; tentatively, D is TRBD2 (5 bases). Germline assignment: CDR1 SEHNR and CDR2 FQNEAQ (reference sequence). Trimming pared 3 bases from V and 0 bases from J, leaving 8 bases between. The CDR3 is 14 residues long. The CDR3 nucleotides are TGTGCCAGCAGCTTGGACTGGGACCAAGAGACCCAGTACTTC. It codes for CASSLDWDQETQYF.

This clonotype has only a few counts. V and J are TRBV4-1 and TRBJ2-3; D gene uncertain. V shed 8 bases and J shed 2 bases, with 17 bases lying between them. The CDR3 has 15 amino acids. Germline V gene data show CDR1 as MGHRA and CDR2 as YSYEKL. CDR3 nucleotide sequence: TGCGCCAGCTCGCGTGAGACACGGCCCACAGATACGCAGTATTTT. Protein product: CASSRETRPTDTQYF.

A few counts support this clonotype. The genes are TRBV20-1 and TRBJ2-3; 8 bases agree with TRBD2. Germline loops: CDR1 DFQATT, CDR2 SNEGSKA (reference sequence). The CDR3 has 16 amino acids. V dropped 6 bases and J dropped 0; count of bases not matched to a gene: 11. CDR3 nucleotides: TGCAGTGCGCCCCGGCGAAGCGGGGGAAGCACAGATACGCAGTATTTT. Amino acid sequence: CSAPRRSGGSTDTQYF.

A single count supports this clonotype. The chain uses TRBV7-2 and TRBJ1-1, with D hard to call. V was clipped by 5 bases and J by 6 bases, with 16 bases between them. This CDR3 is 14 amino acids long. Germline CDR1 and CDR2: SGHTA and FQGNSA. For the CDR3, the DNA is TGTGCCAGCAGCCCACGCGGGGAAACCGCTGAAGCTTTCTTT. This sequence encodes CASSPRGETAEAFF.

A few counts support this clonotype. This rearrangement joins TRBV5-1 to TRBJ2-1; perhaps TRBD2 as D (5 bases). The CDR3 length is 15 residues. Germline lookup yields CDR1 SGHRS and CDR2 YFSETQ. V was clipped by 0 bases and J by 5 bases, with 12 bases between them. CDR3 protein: CASSLAPGNHNEQFF. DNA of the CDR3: TGCGCCAGCAGCTTGGCTCCCGGGAACCACAATGAGCAGTTCTTC.